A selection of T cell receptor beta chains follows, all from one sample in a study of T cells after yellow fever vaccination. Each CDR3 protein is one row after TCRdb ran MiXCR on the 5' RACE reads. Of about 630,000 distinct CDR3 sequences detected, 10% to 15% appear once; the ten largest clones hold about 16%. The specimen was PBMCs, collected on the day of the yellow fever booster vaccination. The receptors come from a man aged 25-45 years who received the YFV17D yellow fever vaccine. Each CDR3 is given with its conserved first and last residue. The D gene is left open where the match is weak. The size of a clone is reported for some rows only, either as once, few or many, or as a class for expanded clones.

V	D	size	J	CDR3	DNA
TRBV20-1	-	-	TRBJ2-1	CSASGNYNEQFF	TGCAGTGCTAGCGGGAATTACAATGAGCAGTTCTTC
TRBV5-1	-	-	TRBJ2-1	CASSLAGSSVYNEQFF	TGCGCCAGCAGCTTGGCGGGATCTAGCGTATACAATGAGCAGTTCTTC
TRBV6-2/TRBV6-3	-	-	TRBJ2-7	CASSDSQGRRSYEQYF	TGTGCCAGCAGTGATTCCCAGGGTCGTCGGTCCTACGAGCAGTACTTC
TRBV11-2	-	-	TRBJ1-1	CASSIGTSEAFF	TGTGCCAGCAGCATCGGGACCTCGGAAGCTTTCTTT
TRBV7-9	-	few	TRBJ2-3	CASSRWINTPDTQYF	TGTGCCAGCAGCCGATGGATCAATACCCCAGATACGCAGTATTTT
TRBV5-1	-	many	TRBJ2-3	CASSLEGRSTDTQYF	TGCGCCAGCAGCTTGGAGGGGCGGTCCACAGATACGCAGTATTTT
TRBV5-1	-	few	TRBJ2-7	CASSLEGPRWEQYF	TGCGCCAGCAGCTTGGAGGGACCACGGTGGGAGCAGTACTTC
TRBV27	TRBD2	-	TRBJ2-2	CASSSLAGYTGELFF	TGTGCCAGCAGTTCCCTAGCGGGGTACACCGGGGAGCTGTTTTTT
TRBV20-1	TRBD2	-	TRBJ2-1	CSSPTSGRYNEQFF	TGCAGTTCCCCAACTAGCGGGAGGTACAATGAGCAGTTCTTC
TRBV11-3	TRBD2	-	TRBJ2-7	CASSLGLARYDEQYF	TGTGCCAGCAGCTTAGGACTAGCGAGGTATGACGAGCAGTACTTC
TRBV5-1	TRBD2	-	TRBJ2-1	CASSLGSGASIGQFF	TGCGCCAGCAGCTTGGGAAGCGGGGCCTCCATCGGGCAGTTCTTC
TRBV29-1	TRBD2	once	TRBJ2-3	CSVESSGVPDTQYF	TGCAGCGTTGAGTCTAGCGGGGTCCCAGATACGCAGTATTTT
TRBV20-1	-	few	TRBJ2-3	CSARAGSSTDTQYF	TGCAGTGCTAGAGCAGGGAGTAGCACAGATACGCAGTATTTT
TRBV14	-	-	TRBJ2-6	CASSQVPGKGSGANVLTF	TGTGCCAGCAGCCAAGTACCCGGGAAGGGGTCTGGGGCCAACGTCCTGACTTTC
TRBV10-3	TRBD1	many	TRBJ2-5	CAIRGQGQETQYF	TGTGCCATCAGAGGACAGGGGCAAGAGACCCAGTACTTC
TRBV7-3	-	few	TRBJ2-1	CASSQANNEQFF	TGTGCCAGCAGCCAGGCGAACAATGAGCAGTTCTTC
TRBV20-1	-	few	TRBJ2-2	CSATQGRGELFF	TGCAGTGCCACTCAAGGGAGGGGGGAGCTGTTTTTT